This TCR beta chain derives from a study of blood T cell repertoires in COVID-19. In the study overall: The analysed material was cDNA or gDNA that came from T cells, B-cell-depleted T cells, or PBMCs.

The V end lost 1 base, the J end lost 2 bases, and 14 bases lay between the germline ends. The CDR3 runs 16 residues. Germline-derived CDR1 and CDR2 are LNHNV and YYDKDF (reference sequence). Per the authors' pipeline: Using reference gene primer amplification, nucleated cell counts were estimated. TCRdb keeps only in-frame clones here, not all; method: immunoSEQ multiplex PCR. That table furnishes V, J and clone size, whereas the DNA furnished D and trimming. The data hold roughly 250,000 clones, with over 75% observed a single time. One Seattle source followed patients from active infection through their disease course.

Sequencing was done on a sample of peripheral blood. The chain joins TRBV15 to TRBJ1-1; weak D call: TRBD1 (5 bases). The receptor was derived from a human donor with COVID-19, enrolled during active disease. The donor label of this sample is uncertain. CDR3 residues: CATSRVGQGGNTEAFF. The DNA for the CDR3 is TGTGCCACCAGCAGAGTGGGCCAGGGTGGTAACACTGAAGCTTTCTTT.